These 25 T cell receptor beta chains originate from one sample sequenced in a study of T cells in localized non-small cell lung cancer. This table comes from immunoSEQ multiplex PCR, and its TCRdb copy is limited to in-frame clones, with some not included. The sample lists 40,000 or so clones; 81% were seen once. This sample comprised peripheral blood mononuclear cells, obtained before any cancer treatment. These receptors came from a male donor at least 60 years old with stage II lung adenocarcinoma.

The chain recombines TRBV30 with TRBJ2-1, with D possibly called TRBD1 or TRBD2 (5 bases each). The length of the CDR3 is 13 residues. The germline V and J ends were trimmed by 5 bases and 8 bases, with 16 bases remaining between them. Per germline, CDR1 GTSNPN and CDR2 SVGIG (reference sequence). The CDR3 region is CAWSDGASYEQFF. In DNA, the CDR3 is TGTGCCTGGTCGGATGGGGCTAGCTATGAGCAGTTCTTC.

The rearrangement joins TRBV28 to TRBJ2-1; a weak D match, TRBD2 (6 bases). The CDR3 loop spans 13 amino acids. V was shortened by 6 bases and J by 3 bases, with 9 bases between the two germline ends. Germline lookup yields CDR1 MDHEN and CDR2 SYDVKM. CDR3 in amino acids: CASSRGSYNEQFF. CDR3 nucleotide sequence: TGTGCCAGCAGCCGGGGGAGCTACAATGAGCAGTTCTTC. Full variable domain (outside the CDR3, taken from reference TRBV28 and TRBJ2-1): DVKVTQSSRYLVKRTGEKVFLECVQDMDHENMFWYRQDPGLGLRLIYFSYDVKMKEKGDIPEGYSVSREKKERFSLILESASTNQTSMYLCASSRGSYNEQFFGPGTRLTVL.

V usage is TRBV6-5 and J usage is TRBJ2-1; D possibly corresponds to TRBD2 (6 bases). The CDR3 covers 12 residues. V was shortened by 5 bases and J by 8 bases, with 10 bases between the two germline ends. In germline, CDR1 is MNHEY, CDR2 SVGAGI. As DNA, the CDR3 is TGTGCCAGCAGTGGCCGGGACTATGAGCAGTTCTTC. Its translation is CASSGRDYEQFF.

This chain connects TRBV7-3 to TRBJ2-1, with TRBD2 identical over 10 bases. Per the germline V gene, CDR1 is SGHTA and CDR2 is FQGTGA. V was clipped by 0 bases and J by 6 bases; unmatched bases: 5. The CDR3 totals 16 residues. CDR3 coding DNA: TGTGCCAGCAGCTTAACGGGGCTAGCGGGAGCCAATGAGCAGTTCTTC. It is translated as CASSLTGLAGANEQFF.

By proportion, this clone is medium-sized (0.01 to 0.1%). This chain joins TRBV18 and TRBJ1-3; no firm D call. V lost 4 bases, J lost 0 bases, and 7 bases lay in between. CDR3 size: 14 residues. In germline, CDR1 is KGHSH, CDR2 LQKENI. For the CDR3, the DNA is TGTGCCAGCTCACTAAGTTCCTCTGGAAACACCATATATTTT. It codes for CASSLSSSGNTIYF. Variable domain in full (rest from reference TRBV18 and TRBJ1-3): NAGVMQNPRHLVRRRGQEARLRCSPMKGHSHVYWYRQLPEEGLKFMVYLQKENIIDESGMPKERFSAEFPKEGPSILRIQQVVRGDSAAYFCASSLSSSGNTIYFGEGSWLTVV.

The chain uses TRBV7-2 and TRBJ1-5, with D perhaps matching TRBD1 (6 bases). Germline V gene data show CDR1 as SGHTA and CDR2 as FQGNSA. The CDR3 has 13 amino acids. The germline V and J ends were trimmed by 4 bases and 5 bases, with 9 bases remaining between them. The CDR3 loop reads CASSSSGDQPQHF. CDR3 nucleotide sequence: TGTGCCAGCAGCTCATCAGGGGATCAGCCCCAGCATTTT. The complete variable domain, with remaining parts taken from reference TRBV7-2 and TRBJ1-5, reads GAGVSQSPSNKVTEKGKDVELRCDPISGHTALYWYRQSLGQGLEFLIYFQGNSAPDKSGLPSDRFSAERTGGSVSTLTIQRTQQEDSAVYLCASSSSGDQPQHFGDGTRLSIL.

The rearrangement uses TRBV2 and TRBJ2-3, with no clear D. CDR3 length: 11 amino acids. Between the trimmed V and J ends, which lost 5 bases and 6 bases, there was a span of 6 bases. Looked up from germline, CDR1 is SNHLY and CDR2 is FYNNEI. The CDR3 coding sequence is TGTGCCAGCAGTACGCGCGATACGCAGTATTTT. This codes for CASSTRDTQYF.

This sequence joins TRBV4-2 and TRBJ2-2, with D unresolved. The CDR3 totals 14 residues. Between the trimmed V and J ends, which lost 4 bases and 6 bases, there was a span of 12 bases. Per germline, CDR1 LGHNA and CDR2 YNFKEQ. DNA for the CDR3: TGTGCCAGCAGCCCTGGCAAAACGTCCGGGGAGCTGTTTTTT. This sequence encodes CASSPGKTSGELFF.

The rearrangement joins TRBV4-1 to TRBJ1-2; 7 bases are shared with TRBD1. Germline V gene sequence: CDR1 MGHRA, CDR2 YSYEKL. This CDR3 is built from 18 residues. Trimming at V came to 0 bases and at J to 0 bases, leaving 10 bases not matched to a gene. The CDR3 DNA reads TGCGCCAGCAGCCAAGATCCCTTAAGACAGGGACCTAACTATGGCTACACCTTC. It codes for CASSQDPLRQGPNYGYTF.

J is TRBJ2-7 and V is TRBV18; D gene unclear. CDR1 is KGHSH and CDR2 is LQKENI in the germline V gene. The V end lost 2 bases, the J end lost 2 bases, and 16 bases lay between the germline ends. The CDR3 has 16 residues. CDR3 amino acids: CASSPKANGFTYEQYF. The CDR3 DNA reads as TGTGCCAGCTCACCAAAGGCCAACGGGTTTACCTACGAGCAGTACTTC. The full variable domain, completed using reference TRBV18 and TRBJ2-7, is NAGVMQNPRHLVRRRGQEARLRCSPMKGHSHVYWYRQLPEEGLKFMVYLQKENIIDESGMPKERFSAEFPKEGPSILRIQQVVRGDSAAYFCASSPKANGFTYEQYFGPGTRLTVT.

V is TRBV2 and J is TRBJ2-5; no reliable D call. The J call could be wrong; TRBJ2-7 is a better fit for the DNA end. CDR3 length: 13 residues. The V gene's germline CDR1 is SNHLY and CDR2 FYNNEI. DNA of the CDR3: TGTGCCAGCCACACTACCACATCCTACGAGCAGTACTTC. Translating it yields CASHTTTSYEQYF.

There are a few counts of this clone. The chain recombines TRBV7-2 with TRBJ2-5; TRBD2 matches at 9 bases. The germline V gene encodes CDR1 SGHTA and CDR2 FQGNSA. J was trimmed by 5 bases and V by 3 bases; bases with no gene match: 7. This CDR3 is built from 15 residues. This CDR3 reads CASSLGGRAEETQYF. CDR3 bases: TGTGCCAGCAGCTTGGGCGGGAGGGCAGAGGAGACCCAGTACTTC.

The chain carries TRBV7-8 and TRBJ2-3; D is uncertain. Germline V lookup: CDR1 SGHVS, CDR2 FQNEAQ. The ends were cut back, 5 bases at V and 7 bases at J, with 19 bases in the middle. This CDR3 has 15 residues. For the CDR3, the DNA is TGTGCCAGCAGCCCTACTCCCTCCATGAGTTATACGCAGTATTTT. It encodes CASSPTPSMSYTQYF.

This chain connects TRBV11-2 to TRBJ2-7, with a tentative D call TRBD2 (7 bases). V lost 5 bases and J 6 bases, leaving 20 bases between the germline ends. From germline, CDR1 is SGHAT and CDR2 FQNNGV. The CDR3 consists of 15 residues. This CDR3 is CASSILGAGEREQYF. Here the CDR3 DNA reads TGTGCCAGCAGCATACTGGGGGCGGGAGAACGCGAGCAGTACTTC.

The chain carries TRBV7-9 and TRBJ2-7; 9 bases map to TRBD2. The CDR3 consists of 16 residues. Germline CDR1 reads SEHNR; CDR2 reads FQNEAQ (reference sequence). Trimming cost V 2 bases and J 1 base; bases outside gene matches: 6. The CDR3 region has the DNA TGTGCCAGCAGCTTATGGCCTAGCGGGAATTCCTACGAGCAGTACTTC. As protein: CASSLWPSGNSYEQYF. Full variable domain (rest looked up from reference TRBV7-9 and TRBJ2-7): DTGVSQNPRHKITKRGQNVTFRCDPISEHNRLYWYRQTLGQGPEFLTYFQNEAQLEKSRLLSDRFSAERPKGSFSTLEIQRTEQGDSAMYLCASSLWPSGNSYEQYFGPGTRLTVT.

This clone has only a few counts. This chain joins TRBV6-1 and TRBJ1-6; 7 bases align to TRBD1. Trimming took 2 bases from V and 9 from J; bases not matched to a gene: 10. Looked up from germline, CDR1 is MNHNS and CDR2 is SASEGT. The CDR3 runs to 16 residues. Here the CDR3 reads CASSERGRGGRSPLHF. CDR3 bases: TGTGCCAGCAGTGAAAGGGGGCGGGGTGGTCGTTCACCCCTCCACTTT.

J is TRBJ2-7 and V is TRBV5-1, with D perhaps being TRBD1 or TRBD2 (6 bases each). Germline CDR1 and CDR2: SGHRS and YFSETQ. CDR3 size: 16 residues. Trimming removed 4 bases at V and 0 bases at J, with 17 bases between. CDR3 protein: CASSGQTFGGSYEQYF. The CDR3 DNA reads TGCGCCAGCAGCGGACAGACCTTCGGGGGCTCCTACGAGCAGTACTTC. Looking up the rest from reference TRBV5-1 and TRBJ2-7 gives the full variable domain: KAGVTQTPRYLIKTRGQQVTLSCSPISGHRSVSWYQQTPGQGLQFLFEYFSETQRNKGNFPGRFSGRQFSNSRSEMNVSTLELGDSALYLCASSGQTFGGSYEQYFGPGTRLTVT.

The chain links TRBV5-1 to TRBJ2-3; D not resolved. Trimming left V 2 bases short and J 0 bases short, with 1 base between. Germline loops: CDR1 SGHRS, CDR2 YFSETQ. The CDR3 covers 12 residues. The DNA of the CDR3 is TGCGCCAGCAGCTTAAGCACAGATACGCAGTATTTT. Amino acid sequence: CASSLSTDTQYF.

The chain recombines TRBV7-2 with TRBJ2-1; D not resolved. Germline CDR1 is SGHTA and CDR2 is FQGNSA. The CDR3 extends over 12 amino acids. Trimming pared 3 bases from V and 8 bases from J, leaving 8 bases between. The CDR3 loop is CASSLAAYEQFF. The CDR3 region has the DNA TGTGCCAGCAGCTTGGCAGCGTATGAGCAGTTCTTC.

The chain employs TRBV19 and TRBJ1-5, with a tentative D call TRBD1 (5 bases). Germline CDR1 and CDR2: LNHDA and SQIVND (reference sequence). The V end was cut by 8 bases, the J end by 6 bases, with 20 bases between. The CDR3 consists of 15 residues. Here the CDR3 DNA reads TGTGCCAGTTCACTAGGTAACAGGTCGGGTCAGCCCCAGCATTTT. Its protein product is CASSLGNRSGQPQHF.

This sequence joins TRBV5-4 and TRBJ2-1; TRBD2 agrees at 9 bases. The V gene's germline CDR1 is SGHNT and CDR2 YYREEE (reference sequence). The CDR3 runs 14 residues. V shed 1 base and J 7 bases; nucleotides not matched to a gene: 3. CDR3 DNA sequence: TGTGCCAGCAGCTTGTTTAGCGGGAGTAATGAGCAGTTCTTC. Translation: CASSLFSGSNEQFF.

The chain uses TRBV7-8 and TRBJ1-5; TRBD1 matches 10 bases. J lost 7 bases, V lost 1 base, and 7 bases had no gene match. CDR3 length: 16 amino acids. Germline V CDR1 and CDR2: SGHVS, FQNEAQ. CDR3 sequence reads: CASSLGWDRGRQPQHF. The CDR3 coding sequence is TGTGCCAGCAGCTTAGGGTGGGACAGGGGAAGGCAGCCCCAGCATTTT.

This rearrangement joins TRBV2 to TRBJ2-2, with 7 bases identical to TRBD2. CDR3 length: 14 amino acids. The trim removed 4 bases at V and 2 bases at J, leaving 1 base unmatched. CDR1 SNHLY and CDR2 FYNNEI come from the germline V gene. The DNA of the CDR3 is TGTGCCAGCAGTGTGGGACTAAACACCGGGGAGCTGTTTTTT. Its translation: CASSVGLNTGELFF.

The V call is TRBV18, the J call TRBJ1-1; 9 positions agree with TRBD1. J was trimmed by 7 bases and V by 3 bases; bases with no gene match: 12. From germline, CDR1 is KGHSH and CDR2 LQKENI. This CDR3 contains 16 residues. The CDR3, as DNA: TGTGCCAGCTCACCGGGACAGGGTAATTTAAGAGGTGAAGCTTTCTTT. Its translation is CASSPGQGNLRGEAFF.

This clone was picked up one time. This rearrangement joins TRBV7-8 to TRBJ2-5, with 9 nucleotides matching TRBD1. The tail of the sequence fits TRBJ2-7 better, so the J call may be wrong. The CDR3 runs 16 residues. Germline CDR1 is SGHVS and CDR2 is FQNEAQ. This CDR3 reads CASSISPGQGAYEQYF. The DNA for the CDR3 is TGTGCCAGCAGCATTTCCCCGGGACAGGGAGCCTACGAGCAGTACTTC.